The 29 T cell receptor beta chains reported below all come from one sample, sequenced in a study of response to subunit inactivated influenza vaccine. TCRdb called the RT-PCR reads again in MiXCR, with one record for every CDR3 protein. In the table there are about 780,000 distinct CDR3 sequences, about 18% of which are singletons. This sample comprised PBMCs from blood, obtained about 5 days after vaccination. These receptors originate from a middle-aged man who received an inactivated influenza vaccine.

CDR3 protein: CAISRQGGETEAFF. As DNA, the CDR3 is TGTGCCATCAGCAGACAGGGGGGGGAGACTGAAGCTTTCTTT. The chain employs TRBV10-3 and TRBJ1-1; 9 nucleotides match TRBD1. Germline lookup yields CDR1 ENHRY and CDR2 SYGVKD. CDR3 length equals 14 residues. V shed 6 bases, J shed 5 bases, and the junction held 7 bases outside the gene matches.

In its sample, this clonotype was seen a few times. The chain combines TRBV9 with TRBJ2-2; D not resolved. This CDR3 region has 13 residues. V lost 3 bases, J lost 7 bases, and 10 bases lay in between. Germline V gene lookup returns CDR1 SGDLS and CDR2 YYNGEE. The CDR3 nucleotides read TGTGCCAGCAGCGCGTCTAGATACGGGGAGCTGTTTTTT. Its translation is CASSASRYGELFF. Full variable domain (remainder filled in from reference TRBV9 and TRBJ2-2): DSGVTQTPKHLITATGQRVTLRCSPRSGDLSVYWYQQSLDQGLQFLIQYYNGEERAKGNILERFSAQQFPDLHSELNLSSLELGDSALYFCASSASRYGELFFGEGSRLTVL.

In its sample, this clonotype was seen many times. The chain has TRBV12-3 or TRBV12-4 and TRBJ2-3; 7 bases agree with TRBD1. The CDR3 sequence is 14 residues long. Losses at the gene ends were 3 bases for V and 6 bases for J; bases not matched to a gene: 6. CDR3 protein: CASSLDRTTDTQYF. CDR3 nucleotide sequence: TGTGCCAGCAGTTTGGACAGGACGACGGATACGCAGTATTTT.

Only a few counts were recorded for this clonotype. The rearrangement links TRBV25-1 to TRBJ2-1; 12 positions match TRBD2. J gave up 6 bases and V 7 bases, and 7 bases lay outside the gene matches. Germline values: CDR1 MGHDK, CDR2 SYGVNS. CDR3 length equals 15 residues. The CDR3 spells CASTWTSGAINEQFF. CDR3 nucleotides: TGTGCCAGCACCTGGACTAGCGGGGCCATCAATGAGCAGTTCTTC.

The gene calls are TRBV21-1 and TRBJ2-3; the table's D call of TRBD2 was not tested on the DNA. TRBV21-1 is a recognized pseudogene. The CDR3 is made up of 16 amino acids. CDR3 bases: TGTGCCAGCAGCAAGTTGATAGCGGGTTGGAGAGATACGCAGTATTTT. This codes for CASSKLIAGWRDTQYF.

A few counts support this clonotype. The rearrangement joins TRBV12-3 or TRBV12-4 to TRBJ1-5; the D is unclear. The germline V and J ends were trimmed by 3 bases and 1 base, with 13 bases remaining between them. There are 16 residues in the CDR3. The CDR3 region is CASSLRSGKSNQPQHF. The CDR3 coding sequence is TGTGCCAGCAGTTTGAGGAGTGGGAAGAGCAATCAGCCCCAGCATTTT.

The chain couples TRBV20-1 to TRBJ1-2; 7 bases agree with TRBD1. Trimming removed 5 bases from V and 2 bases from J; junction bases left unmatched: 8. The CDR3 has 14 residues. Germline V gives CDR1 DFQATT, CDR2 SNEGSKA (reference sequence). DNA for the CDR3: TGCAGTGCTCCTGACAGGGAAGGAAACTATGGCTACACCTTC. Translating it yields CSAPDREGNYGYTF.

A few counts support this clonotype. This chain joins TRBV20-1 and TRBJ2-1; perhaps TRBD1 as D (6 bases). Germline CDR1 reads DFQATT; CDR2 reads SNEGSKA (reference sequence). This CDR3 is built from 15 residues. Between the trimmed V and J ends, which lost 5 bases and 7 bases, there was a span of 21 bases. In DNA form, the CDR3 reads TGCAGTGCTCCTCATTTTGGGGACAAGTGGAATGAGCAGTTCTTC. It specifies CSAPHFGDKWNEQFF.

The rearrangement links TRBV11-1 to TRBJ2-2; maybe TRBD1 (7 bases). V lost 5 bases, J lost 0 bases, and 13 bases lay in between. Per germline, CDR1 SGHAT and CDR2 FQDESV (reference sequence). This CDR3 is 16 amino acids long. This CDR3 is CASSRTGDSNTGELFF. In DNA, the CDR3 is TGTGCCAGCAGCAGAACAGGGGACTCGAACACCGGGGAGCTGTTTTTT.

The sample holds many counts of this clonotype. The rearrangement uses TRBV12-3 or TRBV12-4 and TRBJ2-2; TRBD1 agrees at 9 bases. The CDR3 covers 15 residues. J was trimmed by 3 bases and V by 5 bases; bases with no gene match: 4. Here the CDR3 reads CASSPGQGYTGELFF. CDR3 bases: TGTGCCAGCAGTCCGGGACAGGGTTACACCGGGGAGCTGTTTTTT.

This clonotype has only a few counts. The chain couples TRBV6-2 or TRBV6-3 to TRBJ2-6; unclear D gene. CDR1 is MNHEY and CDR2 is SVGEGT in the germline V gene. The germline V and J ends were trimmed by 5 bases and 4 bases, with 9 bases remaining between them. This CDR3 region has 14 residues. The CDR3 loop reads CASSDPGGANVLTF. As DNA, the CDR3 is TGTGCCAGCAGTGATCCAGGAGGGGCCAACGTCCTGACTTTC.

This clonotype was counted a few times. V and J are TRBV20-1 and TRBJ2-5; TRBD2 agrees at 10 bases. The CDR3 length is 16 residues. Germline assignment: CDR1 DFQATT and CDR2 SNEGSKA (reference sequence). Germline trimming cut 1 base from V and 3 bases from J; bases unmatched to any gene: 8. The CDR3 coding sequence is TGCAGTGCTAGAGTTCGGGTAGCGGGAGGCAAAGAGACCCAGTACTTC. It specifies CSARVRVAGGKETQYF.

The chain couples TRBV28 to TRBJ2-5, with D possibly matching TRBD2 (6 bases). This CDR3 is built from 16 residues. Trimming left V 2 bases short and J 4 bases short, with 17 bases between. The germline V gene encodes CDR1 MDHEN and CDR2 SYDVKM. The CDR3 nucleotides read TGTGCCAGCAGTTTAGGAGGGTTTAAATTGGCAGAGACCCAGTACTTC. Its translation: CASSLGGFKLAETQYF.

This clonotype was observed a handful of times. The chain joins TRBV6-5 to TRBJ2-1, with D possibly being TRBD1 (6 bases). The CDR3 contains 17 residues. Germline values: CDR1 MNHEY, CDR2 SVGAGI. V was clipped by 0 bases and J by 4 bases, with 16 bases between them. CDR3 residues: CASSYSIQGWGYNEQFF. CDR3 DNA sequence: TGTGCCAGCAGTTACTCCATACAGGGATGGGGATACAATGAGCAGTTCTTC.

This chain links TRBV12-3 or TRBV12-4 with TRBJ2-6, with D uncertain. CDR3 size: 13 residues. V lost 3 bases to trimming and J lost 8 bases, with 8 bases between them. In DNA form, the CDR3 reads TGTGCCAGCAGTTTTTCGGGTCCCAACGTCCTGACTTTC. This translates into CASSFSGPNVLTF.

This clonotype was detected a few times. The J gene is TRBJ2-7, the V gene TRBV9; 7 nucleotides line up with TRBD2. The CDR3 runs to 17 residues. Germline V lookup: CDR1 SGDLS, CDR2 YYNGEE. J was trimmed by 2 bases and V by 4 bases; bases with no gene match: 15. This CDR3 is CASSPRALGGSAYEQYF. DNA of the CDR3: TGTGCCAGCAGCCCTAGGGCGTTAGGCGGGAGTGCCTACGAGCAGTACTTC.

This chain connects TRBV5-1 to TRBJ1-6; unclear D gene. V was trimmed by 1 base and J by 6 bases, leaving 11 bases between them. This CDR3 comprises 15 residues. Germline lookup yields CDR1 SGHRS and CDR2 YFSETQ. The CDR3 sequence is CASSLMDPTNSPLHF. The CDR3 DNA reads as TGCGCCAGCAGCTTGATGGACCCAACTAATTCACCCCTCCACTTT.

The sample holds a few counts of this clonotype. The chain recombines TRBV20-1 with TRBJ2-1; TRBD2 matches at 13 bases. Germline trimming cut 7 bases from V and 3 bases from J; bases unmatched to any gene: 9. This CDR3 spans 16 amino acids. Per the germline V gene, CDR1 is DFQATT and CDR2 is SNEGSKA (reference sequence). CDR3 residues: CSVTSGRALYYNEQFF. The CDR3 nucleotides read TGCAGTGTAACTAGCGGGAGGGCCTTGTACTACAATGAGCAGTTCTTC.

The sample holds a few counts of this clonotype. V gene TRBV3-1 combines with J gene TRBJ2-5; no reliable D call. The CDR3 is made up of 13 amino acids. Germline V gene lookup returns CDR1 LGHDT and CDR2 YNNKEL (reference sequence). V shed 4 bases and J shed 4 bases, with 10 bases lying between them. In DNA, the CDR3 is TGTGCCAGCAGCCCCCCTTTCGGAGAGACCCAGTACTTC. It is translated as CASSPPFGETQYF.

This clonotype was seen a few times. As DNA, the CDR3 is TGCAGCGTTGGTGGAAGAACCTACGAGCAGTACTTC. It yields the protein CSVGGRTYEQYF. The chain carries TRBV29-1 and TRBJ2-7; no clear D gene. CDR1 and CDR2 (germline): SQVTM, ANQGSEA. This CDR3 region has 12 residues. V was shortened by 4 bases and J by 2 bases, with 9 bases between the two germline ends.

This clonotype was found a few times. The V gene is TRBV12-3 or TRBV12-4, the J gene TRBJ2-7; weak D call: TRBD1 (5 bases). The CDR3 is 15 amino acids. V lost 3 bases to trimming and J lost 5 bases, with 17 bases between them. In nucleotides, the CDR3 is TGTGCCAGCAGTTTCGGCTCAGGGAATTCGGACGAGCAGTACTTC. Protein: CASSFGSGNSDEQYF.

This chain links TRBV5-1 with TRBJ1-4, with D unclear. CDR1 is SGHRS, CDR2 YFSETQ, per germline. Trimming stripped 5 bases from V and 3 bases from J, with 8 bases between. There are 13 residues in the CDR3. This CDR3 reads CASRGMPNEKLFF. In DNA, the CDR3 is TGCGCCAGCAGGGGTATGCCTAATGAAAAACTGTTTTTT.

There are a few counts of this clonotype. The chain links TRBV7-2 to TRBJ2-6; D remains ambiguous. The CDR3 length is 12 residues. Germline-derived CDR1 and CDR2 are SGHTA and FQGNSA. V was pared by 8 bases and J by 4 bases, with 6 bases between. CDR3 bases: TGTGCCAGCGGTAGAGGGGCCAACGTCCTGACTTTC. Encoded protein: CASGRGANVLTF.

This rearrangement joins TRBV28 to TRBJ2-3; the match to TRBD1 covers 10 bases. Germline V CDR1 and CDR2: MDHEN, SYDVKM. The CDR3 length is 15 residues. With V trimmed by 4 bases and J by 3 bases, 4 bases remained unmatched. Written as DNA, the CDR3 is TGTGCCAGCAGTTCTGGACAGGGGGTGACAGATACGCAGTATTTT. Encoded protein: CASSSGQGVTDTQYF.

There are a few counts of this clonotype. This chain joins TRBV12-3 or TRBV12-4 and TRBJ1-4, with a weak D call TRBD1 (5 bases). The V end was cut by 1 base, the J end by 3 bases, with 6 bases between. This CDR3 region has 14 residues. The CDR3 sequence is CASSLVQANEKLFF. The CDR3 DNA reads as TGTGCCAGCAGTTTAGTACAGGCTAATGAAAAACTGTTTTTT.

There are many counts of this clonotype. CDR3 DNA sequence: TGTGCCAGCAGCGCGGGACTGGGGGTTCGGCAGTACTTC. It codes for CASSAGLGVRQYF. The chain couples TRBV7-2 to TRBJ2-7; perhaps TRBD2 as D (6 bases). The germline V gene has CDR1 SGHTA and CDR2 FQGNSA. The CDR3 runs 13 residues. Trimming shortened V by 5 bases and J by 9 bases, and 17 bases separated the two germline ends.

The chain is built from TRBV4-1 and TRBJ2-2, with 7 bases that match TRBD1. The CDR3 is 18 residues long. Germline V gives CDR1 MGHRA, CDR2 YSYEKL. The junction had 7 bases not matched to a gene; V was cut back by 0 bases and J by 0 bases. CDR3 protein: CASSQDGDSFANTGELFF. The CDR3 bases are TGCGCCAGCAGCCAAGATGGGGACAGCTTCGCGAACACCGGGGAGCTGTTTTTT.

This clonotype was counted many times. The gene calls are TRBV28 and TRBJ1-1, with TRBD1 matching 7 bases. CDR3 size: 14 residues. The V segment lost 5 bases and the J segment 4 bases; nucleotides outside the gene matches: 7. CDR1 is MDHEN, CDR2 SYDVKM, per germline. CDR3: CASSLTGRSTEAFF. In DNA, the CDR3 is TGTGCCAGCAGTCTGACAGGGAGGAGCACTGAAGCTTTCTTT. The whole variable domain, filled in from reference TRBV28 and TRBJ1-1, reads DVKVTQSSRYLVKRTGEKVFLECVQDMDHENMFWYRQDPGLGLRLIYFSYDVKMKEKGDIPEGYSVSREKKERFSLILESASTNQTSMYLCASSLTGRSTEAFFGQGTRLTVV.

The sample holds many counts of this clonotype. The CDR3 nucleotides read TGCGCCAGCAGCCAAGATGCAGGGGGTAGGACCACTGAAGCTTTCTTT. Protein: CASSQDAGGRTTEAFF. The V gene is TRBV4-3, the J gene TRBJ1-1, with 7 bases aligning to TRBD1. The J segment lost 4 bases and the V segment lost 0 bases, leaving 8 bases of the junction unmatched. The germline CDR1 and CDR2 sequences are LGHNA and YSLEER. The CDR3 has 16 amino acids.